The 25 T cell receptor beta chains below were found in one sample sequenced in a study of control samples from healthy donors and cancer patients. Repertoires were generated with immunoSEQ multiplex PCR, while TCRdb's copy carries only in-frame clones and drops some. The sample contains about 410,000 clones, more than 80% of which appear only once. Sequencing input: PBMCs. These receptor sequences come from a man aged 35-49 years with head and neck cancer.

The rearrangement joins TRBV14 to TRBJ1-1; 8 bases are shared with TRBD1. V was clipped by 0 bases and J by 6 bases; unmatched bases: 6. Germline-derived CDR1 and CDR2 are SGHDN and FVKESK. This CDR3 is built from 15 residues. CDR3 nucleotides: TGTGCCAGCAGCCAAGAGGCGACAGGGGTGTCTGAAGCTTTCTTT. Translated: CASSQEATGVSEAFF.

The V call is TRBV20-1, the J call TRBJ1-1, with D unresolved. Trimming cost V 1 base and J 10 bases, with 10 bases left between them. CDR1 is DFQATT, CDR2 SNEGSKA, per germline (reference sequence). CDR3 size: 11 residues. CDR3 coding DNA: TGCAGTGCTAGAGGGGCCCCCGGAGCTTTCTTT. This codes for CSARGAPGAFF.

The rearrangement uses TRBV5-4 and TRBJ2-7, with TRBD1 identical over 8 bases. The germline gives CDR1 SGHNT, CDR2 YYREEE (reference sequence). V lost 4 bases to trimming and J lost 0 bases; unmatched junction nucleotides: 9. This CDR3 spans 16 amino acids. The DNA for the CDR3 is TGTGCCAGCAGCGCCGATGGGGGGACAGGCTCCTACGAGCAGTACTTC. Translation gives CASSADGGTGSYEQYF. Looking up the rest from reference TRBV5-4 and TRBJ2-7 gives the full variable domain: ETGVTQSPTHLIKTRGQQVTLRCSSQSGHNTVSWYQQALGQGPQFIFQYYREEENGRGNFPPRFSGLQFPNYSSELNVNALELDDSALYLCASSADGGTGSYEQYFGPGTRLTVT.

The chain has TRBV9 and TRBJ2-2; D gene unclear. Trimming removed 3 bases from V and 8 bases from J, with 17 bases in between. Germline V CDR1 and CDR2: SGDLS, YYNGEE. The CDR3 runs to 15 residues. The CDR3 bases are TGTGCCAGCAGCGACCCCGTCAGGAGCTCGGGGGAGCTGTTTTTT. This translates into CASSDPVRSSGELFF.

The chain joins TRBV5-1 to TRBJ2-3, with a possible D match to TRBD1 (6 bases). This CDR3 is 15 amino acids long. V shed 4 bases and J shed 0 bases, with 12 bases lying between them. Germline V lookup: CDR1 SGHRS, CDR2 YFSETQ. CDR3 loop: CASSIQGSSTDTQYF. CDR3 nucleotides: TGCGCCAGCAGCATACAGGGATCTAGCACAGATACGCAGTATTTT.

The chain recombines TRBV3-1 (or the pseudogene TRBV3-2) with TRBJ1-5, with unresolved D. The V gene's germline CDR1 is LGHDT and CDR2 YNNKEL (reference sequence). The CDR3 length is 15 residues. Trimming stripped 0 bases from V and 5 bases from J, with 11 bases between. The CDR3: CASSQDSLSHQPQHF. As DNA, the CDR3 is TGTGCCAGCAGCCAAGATAGCCTGTCTCATCAGCCCCAGCATTTT.

V usage is TRBV6-5 and J usage is TRBJ2-2, with TRBD1 matching 7 bases. This CDR3 is 15 amino acids long. Germline V gene data show CDR1 as MNHEY and CDR2 as SVGAGI. V was pared by 7 bases and J by 7 bases, with 12 bases of the junction left unmatched. The CDR3 region has the DNA TGTGCCAGCAACCTGAGGGGGCAACGGGGCGGGGAGCTGTTTTTT. Translated: CASNLRGQRGGELFF.

This chain joins TRBV14 and TRBJ1-1; unclear D gene. The length of the CDR3 is 13 residues. Germline CDR1 and CDR2: SGHDN and FVKESK. V lost 2 bases and J lost 0, with 4 bases in between. The CDR3 nucleotides are TGTGCCAGCAGCCAAAACTTGAACACTGAAGCTTTCTTT. Its translation: CASSQNLNTEAFF.

The chain joins TRBV2 to TRBJ2-1, with TRBD2 as a possible D gene (7 bases). CDR3 length: 14 amino acids. V lost 2 bases and J 9 bases, leaving 14 bases between the germline ends. Germline CDR1 and CDR2: SNHLY and FYNNEI. The CDR3 DNA reads as TGTGCCAGCAGTGAATTCGAGGGGGGGCGTGAGCAGTTCTTC. Its translation: CASSEFEGGREQFF.

This chain joins TRBV5-4 and TRBJ1-4; D is perhaps TRBD1 (5 bases). V lost 0 bases, J lost 7 bases, and 13 bases lay in between. This CDR3 comprises 15 residues. From germline, CDR1 is SGHNT and CDR2 YYREEE (reference sequence). CDR3 in amino acids: CASSLGQGEVEKLFF. The DNA of the CDR3 is TGTGCCAGCAGCTTGGGGCAGGGAGAGGTTGAAAAACTGTTTTTT.

The chain joins TRBV4-1 to TRBJ2-1; D is perhaps TRBD1 or TRBD2 (5 bases each). The germline gives CDR1 MGHRA, CDR2 YSYEKL. Trimming stripped 2 bases from V and 4 bases from J, with 21 bases between. The CDR3 has 18 residues. The CDR3: CASSQNPTLGDRYNEQFF. The CDR3 coding sequence is TGCGCCAGCAGCCAAAACCCCACTTTGGGGGACCGGTACAATGAGCAGTTCTTC.

The V gene is TRBV5-8, the J gene TRBJ1-3; D is unclear. The CDR3 sequence is 16 residues long. Germline lookup yields CDR1 SGHTS and CDR2 YDEGEE. The V gene lost 4 bases and the J gene lost 0 bases, with 14 bases spanning the gap. CDR3 residues: CASSPLERISGNTIYF. The CDR3 coding sequence is TGTGCCAGCAGCCCCTTGGAGAGGATCTCTGGAAACACCATATATTTT.

The V gene is TRBV5-4, the J gene TRBJ2-3; D unresolved. Germline lookup yields CDR1 SGHNT and CDR2 YYREEE (reference sequence). The CDR3 has 15 amino acids. V was pared by 4 bases and J by 0 bases, with 12 bases between. The CDR3 region has the DNA TGTGCCAGCAGCCCCTCCCTAGGTAGCACAGATACGCAGTATTTT. Residues: CASSPSLGSTDTQYF.

The chain has TRBV2 and TRBJ2-7, with D tentatively TRBD2 (5 bases). The CDR3 covers 17 residues. Germline CDR1 and CDR2: SNHLY and FYNNEI. CDR3 residues: CSEAVGSEDSGSYEQYF. The CDR3 DNA reads TGTTCCGAGGCGGTAGGTTCGGAGGACTCAGGATCCTACGAGCAGTACTTC.

V is TRBV6-5 and J is TRBJ1-1, with D uncertain. Trimming removed 8 bases at V and 0 bases at J, with 10 bases between. The CDR3 contains 13 residues. Germline V gene sequence: CDR1 MNHEY, CDR2 SVGAGI. The chain's CDR3 is CASQVAMNTEAFF. The CDR3 DNA follows: TGTGCCAGCCAAGTAGCTATGAACACTGAAGCTTTCTTT.

Note on this clone: This sample also contains other DNA sequences that code for the same CDR3. V usage is TRBV5-1 and J usage is TRBJ1-1; D is ambiguous. The V gene lost 2 bases and the J gene lost 5 bases, with 7 bases spanning the gap. The CDR3 has 12 amino acids. CDR1 is SGHRS, CDR2 YFSETQ, per germline. CDR3 nucleotides: TGCGCCAGCAGCTTCGGAGGGACTGAAGCTTTCTTT. Protein product: CASSFGGTEAFF.

This clone has only a few counts. The chain couples TRBV3-1 (or the pseudogene TRBV3-2) to TRBJ1-2; no firm D call. Trimming pared 1 base from V and 6 bases from J, leaving 12 bases between. The CDR3 totals 14 residues. Germline V gene sequence: CDR1 LGHDT, CDR2 YNNKEL (reference sequence). The CDR3 DNA follows: TGTGCCAGCAGCCAAGGTCAGGATGTGAATGGCTACACCTTC. Amino acid sequence: CASSQGQDVNGYTF.

The gene calls are TRBV7-9 and TRBJ2-1; 14 bases match TRBD2. Germline V gives CDR1 SEHNR, CDR2 FQNEAQ (reference sequence). Unmatched junction bases numbered 14, after V lost 6 bases and J lost 10 bases. This CDR3 is 17 amino acids long. CDR3 nucleotide sequence: TGTGCCAGCAGATTCGCGCCGGGACTAGCGGGAGTGGAAGAGCAGTTCTTC. Its translation: CASRFAPGLAGVEEQFF.

This clone was observed a single time. The chain is built from TRBV6-1 and TRBJ2-3; D call uncertain. Germline CDR1 and CDR2: MNHNS and SASEGT. The CDR3 is 13 amino acids. Trimming took off 0 bases at V and 1 base at J, with 2 bases between the two ends. The CDR3 is CASSEAGTDTQYF. CDR3 nucleotides: TGTGCCAGCAGTGAAGCCGGCACAGATACGCAGTATTTT.

The chain is built from TRBV28 and TRBJ2-7; tentative D call: TRBD2 (5 bases). There are 11 residues in the CDR3. V gave up 8 bases and J gave up 7 bases, with 12 bases separating them. Germline V gives CDR1 MDHEN, CDR2 SYDVKM. The CDR3 DNA reads as TGTGCCAGCGGAGACCGGAGGGAGCAGTACTTC. Protein product: CASGDRREQYF.

This chain joins TRBV7-8 and TRBJ1-5, with D uncertain. The V and J ends lost 6 bases and 6 bases respectively, with 15 bases between them. The CDR3 runs to 14 residues. From germline, CDR1 is SGHVS and CDR2 FQNEAQ. The CDR3 bases are TGTGCCAGCAGTCAAACGTCGGGAACTCAGCCCCAGCATTTT. As protein: CASSQTSGTQPQHF.

V gene TRBV11-3 combines with J gene TRBJ1-1, with a possible D match to TRBD1 (5 bases). The CDR3 runs 13 residues. In germline, CDR1 is SGHNT, CDR2 YENEEA. Trimming took 1 base from V and 7 from J, leaving 10 bases between them. For the CDR3, the DNA is TGTGCCAGCAGCTTAGCCACGGGGCTTGAAGCTTTCTTT. Translation gives CASSLATGLEAFF.

V is TRBV11-2 and J is TRBJ2-3; tentatively, D is TRBD1 or TRBD2 (6 bases each). From germline, CDR1 is SGHAT and CDR2 FQNNGV. The CDR3 covers 15 residues. The germline V and J ends were trimmed by 6 bases and 4 bases, with 17 bases remaining between them. Written as DNA, the CDR3 is TGTGCCAGCAGGCCTATGGGGGGCGGCGCAGATACGCAGTATTTT. Encoded protein: CASRPMGGGADTQYF.

The DNA for the CDR3 is TGCGCCAGCAGTCGCCCAGAATACACCGGGGAGCTGTTTTTT. This sequence encodes CASSRPEYTGELFF. V usage is TRBV5-1 and J usage is TRBJ2-2; D uncertain. Germline CDR1 SGHRS, CDR2 YFSETQ. Trimming removed 5 bases from V and 3 bases from J, with 11 bases in between. The CDR3 contains 14 residues. Supplemented by reference TRBV5-1 and TRBJ2-2, the full variable domain reads KAGVTQTPRYLIKTRGQQVTLSCSPISGHRSVSWYQQTPGQGLQFLFEYFSETQRNKGNFPGRFSGRQFSNSRSEMNVSTLELGDSALYLCASSRPEYTGELFFGEGSRLTVL.

This chain uses TRBV24-1 with TRBJ2-5, with a weak D call TRBD2 (6 bases). The CDR3 is 15 residues long. Trimming shortened V by 2 bases and J by 1 base, and 10 bases separated the two germline ends. Germline lookup yields CDR1 KGHDR and CDR2 SFDVKD. CDR3 protein: CATSDSSGSQETQYF. CDR3 DNA sequence: TGTGCCACCAGTGATTCCAGCGGGTCCCAAGAGACCCAGTACTTC.